This TCR beta chain was sequenced during a study of blood T cell repertoires in COVID-19. Across the study: COVID-19 samples, acute and convalescent, were from the United States, Italy and Spain. PBMCs, B-cell-depleted T cells, or T cells were the source of the cDNA or gDNA that made up the material.

The authors' processing: Amplified reference gene primers provided the basis for estimating nucleated cell counts. The table came from immunoSEQ multiplex PCR; TCRdb's copy has only in-frame clones and leaves some out. V and J calls and clone size are copied from that table; D and trimming were computed from the DNA. The sample carries about 140,000 clones, more than 65% recorded once. The sequenced sample was peripheral blood. The origin of this receptor is an elderly man with acute or convalescent COVID-19.

The CDR3 sequence: CACGPRDSPLHF. CDR3 sequence (DNA): TGTGCCTGTGGGCCCCGAGATTCACCCCTCCACTTT. The chain couples TRBV7-2 to TRBJ1-6; D call uncertain. There are 12 residues in the CDR3. The germline V and J ends were trimmed by 11 bases and 8 bases, with 13 bases remaining between them. CDR1 is SGHTA and CDR2 is FQGNSA in the germline V gene.